These 22 T cell receptor beta chains were all obtained from the same sample, sequenced in a study of blood T cell repertoires in COVID-19. Assay used: immunoSEQ multiplex PCR; TCRdb lists only in-frame clones, some missing. The table records over 85,000 clones, approximately 87% of them present only once. Sample: peripheral blood. Receptor source: a human donor in a cohort sampled during active COVID-19.

The rearrangement joins TRBV5-1 to TRBJ1-6; D not resolved. The ends were cut back, 0 bases at V and 6 bases at J, with 4 bases in the middle. The CDR3 runs 13 residues. Germline CDR1 and CDR2: SGHRS and YFSETQ. The CDR3 is CASSLGGNSPLHF. DNA for the CDR3: TGCGCCAGCAGCTTGGGAGGTAATTCACCCCTCCACTTT.

This rearrangement joins TRBV28 to TRBJ2-3; possibly TRBD1 for D (5 bases). Germline V gene sequence: CDR1 MDHEN, CDR2 SYDVKM. CDR3 length equals 22 residues. V was trimmed by 1 base and J by 2 bases, leaving 31 bases between them. The CDR3 coding sequence is TGTGCCAGCAGTTTATTTCTCAGGGAAGGGTCGCACAGGCTCATCCCCACAGATACGCAGTATTTT. Protein: CASSLFLREGSHRLIPTDTQYF.

As for this clone: Other DNA sequences in this specimen translate into the identical CDR3. This chain joins TRBV9 and TRBJ2-7; the D is unclear. Per germline, CDR1 SGDLS and CDR2 YYNGEE. V dropped 3 bases and J dropped 1 base, with 5 bases sitting between them. This CDR3 region has 12 residues. CDR3 coding DNA: TGTGCCAGCAGCGGGCAGTCCTACGAGCAGTACTTC. Its protein product is CASSGQSYEQYF.

This chain links TRBV5-6 with TRBJ1-6, with D possibly being TRBD1 (6 bases). The CDR3 is 17 amino acids. CDR1 is SGHDT and CDR2 is YYEEEE in the germline V gene. V was cut by 4 bases and J by 9 bases, with 23 bases left in between. CDR3 region: CASSRQGTRIKSSPLHF. The CDR3 DNA sequence: TGTGCCAGCAGCCGCCAGGGGACCCGAATAAAGAGTTCACCCCTCCACTTT.

The J gene is TRBJ2-7, the V gene TRBV19; 9 bases are shared with TRBD1. Germline values: CDR1 LNHDA, CDR2 SQIVND (reference sequence). The CDR3 is 14 amino acids. J lost 3 bases, V lost 4 bases, and 4 bases had no gene match. The CDR3 spells CASSRGGQGYEQYF. The CDR3 DNA reads TGTGCCAGTAGTAGGGGGGGACAGGGCTACGAGCAGTACTTC.

The chain combines TRBV2 with TRBJ2-2, with D tentatively TRBD1 (6 bases). The V gene's germline CDR1 is SNHLY and CDR2 FYNNEI. The length of the CDR3 is 15 residues. With 7 bases removed from V and 2 bases from J, the gap between germline ends came to 14 bases. CDR3 sequence (DNA): TGTGCCAGCACCGGACAGACTTACAACACCGGGGAGCTGTTTTTT. The encoded protein is CASTGQTYNTGELFF.

The genes are TRBV10-3 and TRBJ2-2; D gene unclear. The CDR3 sequence is 16 residues long. CDR1 and CDR2 (germline): ENHRY, SYGVKD. Trimming cost V 0 bases and J 4 bases, with 12 bases left between them. The CDR3 reads CAISESGVSSTGELFF. The CDR3 DNA reads as TGTGCCATCAGTGAGTCGGGTGTTAGCTCCACCGGGGAGCTGTTTTTT.

The rearrangement uses TRBV7-9 and TRBJ2-1; 9 bases align to TRBD1. The J segment lost 4 bases and the V segment lost 0 bases, leaving 7 bases of the junction unmatched. Germline CDR1 reads SEHNR; CDR2 reads FQNEAQ (reference sequence). The CDR3 extends over 17 amino acids. The DNA for the CDR3 is TGTGCCAGCAGCTTAGCTTTCCGGGACAGGGAGTACAATGAGCAGTTCTTC. Its protein is CASSLAFRDREYNEQFF.

The chain uses TRBV18 and TRBJ1-4, with D tentatively TRBD1 (6 bases). Trimming removed 2 bases from V and 7 bases from J, with 17 bases in between. The germline CDR1 and CDR2 sequences are KGHSH and LQKENI. CDR3 length: 16 residues. CDR3 DNA: TGTGCCAGCTCACCAATACAGGGCGGAGGTGCTGAAAAACTGTTTTTT. The encoded protein is CASSPIQGGGAEKLFF.

This chain joins TRBV4-3 and TRBJ1-2; D might be TRBD1 (5 bases). The length of the CDR3 is 13 residues. CDR1 is LGHNA and CDR2 is YSLEER in the germline V gene. Trimming stripped 0 bases from V and 7 bases from J, with 9 bases between. The CDR3 protein is CASSQDQGFGYTF. In nucleotides, the CDR3 is TGCGCCAGCAGCCAAGACCAGGGTTTTGGCTACACCTTC.

This chain connects TRBV28 to TRBJ1-2; 7 bases align to TRBD1. CDR1 MDHEN and CDR2 SYDVKM come from the germline V gene. The CDR3 runs 13 residues. The V and J ends lost 9 bases and 5 bases, in that order; junction bases with no gene match: 9. The CDR3 is CASQGQRVYGYTF. The CDR3, as DNA: TGTGCCAGTCAGGGACAGAGAGTTTATGGCTACACCTTC.

The rearrangement joins TRBV5-4 to TRBJ2-1, with TRBD2 matching over 9 bases. The trim removed 0 bases at V and 5 bases at J, leaving 6 bases unmatched. The V gene's germline CDR1 is SGHNT and CDR2 YYREEE (reference sequence). CDR3 length: 16 residues. CDR3 loop: CASSLDLAGTNNEQFF. The CDR3 coding sequence is TGTGCCAGCAGCTTGGATCTAGCGGGAACAAACAATGAGCAGTTCTTC.

Only one count was recorded for this clone. J is TRBJ2-1 and V is TRBV7-9, with D possibly matching TRBD1 (7 bases). Germline values: CDR1 SEHNR, CDR2 FQNEAQ (reference sequence). CDR3 length equals 17 residues. V lost 5 bases and J 2 bases, leaving 19 bases between the germline ends. The chain's CDR3 is CASSPGGTVHAYNEQFF. The CDR3 bases are TGTGCCAGCAGCCCAGGCGGGACAGTCCATGCCTACAATGAGCAGTTCTTC.

The chain links TRBV29-1 to TRBJ2-5, with D unclear. V was trimmed by 6 bases and J by 1 base, leaving 12 bases between them. The CDR3 is 13 amino acids. Germline V gene lookup returns CDR1 SQVTM and CDR2 ANQGSEA. CDR3 sequence: CSVGITSQETQYF. The CDR3 DNA is TGCAGCGTGGGCATAACTTCCCAAGAGACCCAGTACTTC.

The genes are TRBV14 and TRBJ1-2; D remains unclear. V was shortened by 2 bases and J by 1 base, with 5 bases between the two germline ends. The CDR3 extends over 13 amino acids. Germline values: CDR1 SGHDN, CDR2 FVKESK. This CDR3 is CASSQSHNYGYTF. The CDR3 DNA is TGTGCCAGCAGCCAAAGCCATAACTATGGCTACACCTTC.

J is TRBJ2-3 and V is TRBV2, with D perhaps TRBD1 (9 bases). CDR1 and CDR2 from the germline V gene are SNHLY and FYNNEI. The CDR3 has 14 residues. V gave up 8 bases and J gave up 3 bases, with 15 bases separating them. The CDR3 DNA sequence: TGTGCCAGCCGGGAGGGACAGGGTACAGATACGCAGTATTTT. It is translated as CASREGQGTDTQYF. Full variable domain (rest looked up from reference TRBV2 and TRBJ2-3): EPEVTQTPSHQVTQMGQEVILRCVPISNHLYFYWYRQILGQKVEFLVSFYNNEISEKSEIFDDQFSVERPDGSNFTLKIRSTKLEDSAMYFCASREGQGTDTQYFGPGTRLTVL.

This clone was counted only a few times. The rearrangement links TRBV6-2 or TRBV6-3 to TRBJ2-7; 7 bases line up with TRBD1. V shed 3 bases, J shed 6 bases, and the junction held 17 bases outside the gene matches. Germline V CDR1 and CDR2: MNHEY, SVGEGT. The CDR3 is made up of 17 amino acids. This CDR3 is CASSYGRGSPGAGEQYF. The CDR3 DNA is TGTGCCAGCAGTTATGGCAGGGGGTCTCCGGGCGCGGGCGAGCAGTACTTC.

The chain joins TRBV5-1 to TRBJ2-7; 10 nucleotides align to TRBD1. V was clipped by 4 bases and J by 7 bases; unmatched bases: 8. Per the germline V gene, CDR1 is SGHRS and CDR2 is YFSETQ. CDR3 length: 14 residues. The CDR3 here is CASSPTQGQGEQYF. The CDR3 bases are TGCGCCAGCAGCCCCACCCAGGGACAGGGGGAGCAGTACTTC.

The chain recombines TRBV6-2 or TRBV6-3 with TRBJ1-1; D is ambiguous. CDR3 length equals 13 residues. The V end lost 5 bases, the J end lost 3 bases, and 10 bases lay between the germline ends. In germline, CDR1 is MNHEY, CDR2 SVGEGT. The CDR3 DNA is TGTGCCAGCAGTGGCACCGGGTACACTGAAGCTTTCTTT. Its protein product is CASSGTGYTEAFF.

The chain links TRBV11-2 to TRBJ1-1, with D perhaps matching TRBD1 (5 bases). The ends were cut back, 1 base at V and 7 bases at J, with 13 bases in the middle. The CDR3 sequence is 14 residues long. Germline loops: CDR1 SGHAT, CDR2 FQNNGV. The DNA of the CDR3 is TGTGCCAGCAGCTTAGCAGGGCAGGGTATTGAAGCTTTCTTT. Encoded protein: CASSLAGQGIEAFF.

This clone was observed a few times. V is TRBV28 and J is TRBJ2-5; D is unresolved. CDR1 and CDR2 (germline): MDHEN, SYDVKM. Trimming removed 6 bases from V and 4 bases from J, with 3 bases in between. The CDR3 length is 10 residues. This CDR3 is CASSGETQYF. The CDR3 DNA reads TGTGCCAGCAGCGGAGAGACCCAGTACTTC.

The rearrangement joins TRBV24-1 to TRBJ2-1, with 10 bases identical to TRBD1. The J segment lost 7 bases and the V segment lost 4 bases, leaving 9 bases of the junction unmatched. Per the germline V gene, CDR1 is KGHDR and CDR2 is SFDVKD. The CDR3 contains 16 residues. The CDR3 nucleotides read TGTGCCACCAGTGACCGGAGGGACAGGGGAGGAAATGAGCAGTTCTTC. The encoded protein is CATSDRRDRGGNEQFF.